The T cell receptor (beta chain) described here comes from a study of T cells expressing NK-cell markers (TCRdb year 2020). About the investigation overall: Three sorted T-cell subsets (CD3+CD56+NKG2C+, CD3+CD56+NKG2C- and CD3+CD56-NKG2C+) from under 10 donors had their TCR beta-chain repertoires profiled. Among the eight sequenced donors, only one was HCMV-seronegative, while the other seven were HCMV-seropositive. Libraries were sequenced as 2 x 150 bp reads on Illumina HiSeq 2000/2500, MiSeq or NextSeq. The study sequenced eight donors, all healthy volunteers chosen at random: three men and five women. What the research found in general, with its limitations: Those dominant clonotypes were again the most abundant among CD3+CD56-NKG2C+ cells in four donors, at 28.3-60.1%. It remained unclear whether the expanded NKG2C-expressing T cell clones were specific for HCMV antigens. In five to seven donors, the dominant CD3+CD56+NKG2C+ clonotypes were among the top 10 CD8+ clonotypes and accounted for about 1.0-7.0% of CD8+ T cells.

From cysteine to phenylalanine, the CDR3 is 14 amino acids long. No DNA sequence is on record. The germline V gene supplies CDR1 MGHRA and CDR2 YSYEKL. Regarding this clonotype: Its antigen has not been determined.

These reads were obtained on an Illumina HiSeq 2000. TCR beta cDNA libraries were made by 5'RACE template switching that added a universal primer site and unique molecular identifiers. cDNA synthesis was primed from the TCR beta constant segment, followed by two successive PCR amplification steps. The study's own analysis went as follows. MIGEC handled demultiplexing of the reads and grouping by UMI, while MiTCR was used to assemble and quantify clonotypes. To remove erroneous sequences, TCR cDNA sequences were retained only when supported by two or more reads. The tcR package was used for downstream repertoire analysis, with clonotypes matched between fractions based on CDR3 nucleotide sequence plus V segment. Antigen specificity was annotated against VDJdb with VDJmatch, allowing one amino acid substitution in CDR3. TCRdb reprocessed the raw reads; every CDR3 protein sequence is a single record, and DNA is not supplied. The V and J calls, along with clone size, are taken from TCRdb and not from the paper's own processing. This sample's table lists 550,000 to 600,000 distinct CDR3 sequences. Approximately 3.5% of the sample goes to the ten largest clones.

HCMV serostatus was determined by detecting HCMV-specific IgG in serum with a commercial ELISA kit. Ficoll density gradient centrifugation was used to isolate peripheral blood mononuclear cells from blood. This sequence originates from a man younger than 35 in good health. Donor details come from another sample of the same person, matched by shared clones. In this chain, TRBV4-1 is recombined with TRBJ2-5; as DNA is missing, the TRBD2 call by TCRdb cannot be tested. The sample was blood T cells: a sorted CD56 or NKG2C T cell subset, CD4+ or CD8+ T cells, or bulk PBMC T cells (not recorded which). The CDR3 sequence is CASSRPEGWETQYF.